This T cell receptor (beta chain) appears in the sequencing data of a study of blood T cell repertoires in COVID-19. Study at large: COVID-19 samples, acute and convalescent, were from the United States, Italy and Spain.

The V gene end was trimmed by 5 bases and the J gene end by 2 bases; junction bases not matched to a gene: 8. Per germline, CDR1 LGHDT and CDR2 YNNKEL (reference sequence). The CDR3 sequence is 15 residues long. In the original workflow: How many nucleated cells were present was estimated from reference gene primer amplification. TCRdb's copy holds only in-frame clones and misses some; the assay was immunoSEQ multiplex PCR. That table is the source of V, J and clone size, and D and trimming were worked out from the DNA. Among 95,000 to 150,000 clones, approximately 85% were seen once, and the ten largest hold roughly a tenth.

The rearrangement joins TRBV3-1 (or the pseudogene TRBV3-2) to TRBJ1-1, with TRBD1 matching 7 bases. The clonotype was recovered from a man older than 75 with acute or convalescent COVID-19. Material: peripheral blood. The DNA for the CDR3 is TGTGCCAGCAGCTTTCGACAGGGCCGTAACACTGAAGCTTTCTTT. It yields the protein CASSFRQGRNTEAFF.